The subject of this entry is one T cell receptor (beta chain). Sequenced by immunoSEQ multiplex PCR; TCRdb stores in-frame clones only, minus some. This sample has a few hundred thousand clones; roughly 94% occur once, and the top ten carry roughly 0.02%. The data are from a study of shared T cell receptors in the human thymus. This CDR3 has 20 residues. The V segment lost 5 bases and the J segment 2 bases; nucleotides outside the gene matches: 20. Per the germline V gene, CDR1 is SGHTA and CDR2 is FQGTGA. The receptor's source is a human donor. The chain employs TRBV7-3 and TRBJ2-3; 9 bases align to TRBD2. Source material: thymocytes. Here the CDR3 DNA reads TGTGCCAGCAGCGTAATGGTGAAAGCGGGAGGCCTTACTACCACAGATACGCAGTATTTT. Its translation: CASSVMVKAGGLTTTDTQYF. The full variable domain, rest sourced from reference TRBV7-3 and TRBJ2-3, is GAGVSQTPSNKVTEKGKYVELRCDPISGHTALYWYRQSLGQGPEFLIYFQGTGAADDSGLPNDRFFAVRPEGSVSTLKIQRTERGDSAVYLCASSVMVKAGGLTTTDTQYFGPGTRLTVL.